Listed here is a single T cell receptor (beta chain). Its target is unknown. The DNA is omitted, as the CDR3 cannot be located on it reliably, and the CDR3 follows TCRdb's listing. The CDR3 adds up to 14 amino acids, both ends counted. Per germline, CDR1 LNHDA and CDR2 SQIVND (reference sequence). In the original analysis: ImmunoSEQ gave junction-only sequences without quality scores, so filtering differed. The protocol was immunoSEQ multiplex PCR, while the TCRdb copy is restricted to in-frame clones and leaves out a portion. V, J and clone size are those of that table, while D and trimming were read from the DNA. Of about 1 million clones listed, around 74% are singletons. This sample is drawn from a study of shared clonotypes between healthy human individuals. All donors were healthy HIV-negative adults lacking recent acute infections or vaccinations. The CD4+ fraction was divided into a CD45RA+ naive subset and a CD45RA-negative memory subset.

Study-level findings and limits: Sample collection involved blood only; tissue repertoires are likely different.

This chain connects TRBV19 to TRBJ2-1. Input material: memory CD4+ T cells sorted from blood. Regarding subset: CD45RA-negative fraction. The clonotype comes from a man in his late teens or twenties in good health. The CDR3: CASSILASGAEQFF.